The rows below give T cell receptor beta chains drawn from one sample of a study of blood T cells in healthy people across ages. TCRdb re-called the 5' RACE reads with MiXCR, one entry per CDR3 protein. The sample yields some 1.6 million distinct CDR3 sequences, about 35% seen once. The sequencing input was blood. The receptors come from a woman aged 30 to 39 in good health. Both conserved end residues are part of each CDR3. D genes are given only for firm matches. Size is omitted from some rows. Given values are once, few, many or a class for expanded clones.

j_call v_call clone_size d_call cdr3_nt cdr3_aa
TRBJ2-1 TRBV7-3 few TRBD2 TGTGCCAGCAGCTTCTTTGGTGGGACTAGCGGGACGCATGAGCAGTTCTTC CASSFFGGTSGTHEQFF
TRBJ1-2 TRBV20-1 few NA TGCAGTGCTAGACCCGGCGGGGGCGGTTTTTACGACTATGGCTACACCTTC CSARPGGGGFYDYGYTF
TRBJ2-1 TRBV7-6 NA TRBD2 TGTGCCAGCAGCCCGAGCGGGAGTAGCGATGGGCAGTTCTTC CASSPSGSSDGQFF
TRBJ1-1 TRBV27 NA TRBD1 TGTGCCAGCAGGTACAGGGGTGGGTTCACTGAAGCTTTCTTT CASRYRGGFTEAFF
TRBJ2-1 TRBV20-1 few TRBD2 TGCAGTGCGCCGTCGCGGGGGTGGAATGAGCAGTTCTTC CSAPSRGWNEQFF
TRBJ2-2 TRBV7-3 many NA TGTGCCAGCAGCTTAACGGGGGGTGATAGGACCGGGGAGCTGTTTTTT CASSLTGGDRTGELFF
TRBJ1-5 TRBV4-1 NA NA TGCGCCAGCAGCCAAGTGGGGATGAAACAGCCCCAGCATTTT CASSQVGMKQPQHF
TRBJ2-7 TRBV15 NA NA TGTGCCACCAGCAGAGGAGGGCTTTCCTACGAGCAGTACTTC CATSRGGLSYEQYF
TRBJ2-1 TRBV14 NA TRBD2 TGTGCCAGCAGCCGCTTAGGCGCGGGGGGGCTCAATGAGCAGTTCTTC CASSRLGAGGLNEQFF
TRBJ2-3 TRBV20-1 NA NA TGCAGTGCGACAAGACCTAGCACAGATACGCAGTATTTT CSATRPSTDTQYF
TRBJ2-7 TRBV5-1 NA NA TGCGCCAGCAGCCCCGGACCGCAATCCTCCTACGAGCAGTACTTC CASSPGPQSSYEQYF
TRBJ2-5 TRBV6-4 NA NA TGTGCCAGCAGCACGGCTCCGAGGAAAGTCGACGACCCTCCCTCGGAGTACTTC CASSTAPRKVDDPPSEYF
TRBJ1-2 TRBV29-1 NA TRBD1 TGCAGCGTTGAAGATCAATGGACAGGGGATGGCCACACCTTC CSVEDQWTGDGHTF
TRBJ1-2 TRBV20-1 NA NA TGCAGTGCTAGAGCCGGTTGGGGCTACACCTTC CSARAGWGYTF
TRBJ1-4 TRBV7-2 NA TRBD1 TGTGCCAGCAGCTTATCCACCGGGACAGGCCCATCCAAACTGTTTTTT CASSLSTGTGPSKLFF
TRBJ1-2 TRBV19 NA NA TGTGCCAGTAGCATGGATGGCTACACCTTC CASSMDGYTF
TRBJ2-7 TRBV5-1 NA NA TGCGCCAGCAGCTTGGAAAGGGTCAACATGGGAGCCTACGAGCAGTACTTC CASSLERVNMGAYEQYF
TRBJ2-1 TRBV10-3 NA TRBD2 TGTGCCATCAGTGAGTCGATCCCTAGCGGGATGTACAATGAGCAGTTCTTC CAISESIPSGMYNEQFF
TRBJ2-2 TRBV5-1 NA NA TGCGCCAGCAGCGGTCACTGGGGCGGGGAGCTGTTTTTT CASSGHWGGELFF
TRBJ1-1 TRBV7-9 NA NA TGTGCCAGCAGCTTACCCGAGGTACGGATGAACACTGAAGCTTTCTTT CASSLPEVRMNTEAFF
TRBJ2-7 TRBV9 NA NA TGTGCCAGCAGCCCCCGGGGGACCGATACCTACGAGCAGTACTTC CASSPRGTDTYEQYF
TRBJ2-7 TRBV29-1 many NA TGCAGCGTTGAAGATCAAAGGGGGGGCAACGAGCAGTACTTC CSVEDQRGGNEQYF
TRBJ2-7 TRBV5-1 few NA TGCGCCAGCAGCTTGGCGGCGGGGTCAGGCGAGCAGTACTTC CASSLAAGSGEQYF
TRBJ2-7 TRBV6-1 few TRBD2 TGTGCCAGCAGTGAAGGATCGGCGGGGGTTGCCTACGAGCAGTACTTC CASSEGSAGVAYEQYF
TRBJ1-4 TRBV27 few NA TGTGCCAGCAGTCCCTGGGGGAATGAAAAACTGTTTTTT CASSPWGNEKLFF
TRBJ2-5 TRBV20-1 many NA TGCAGTGCTAGAGATGGTCAACAGGGTTGGGAGGAGACCCAGTACTTC CSARDGQQGWEETQYF
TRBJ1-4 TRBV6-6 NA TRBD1 TGTGCCAGCAGAGAAAGGGACAGGGTGGGCGAAAAACTGTTTTTT CASRERDRVGEKLFF
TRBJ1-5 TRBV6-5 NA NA TGTGCCAGCAGAGGGGCAGGCAATCAGCCCCAGCATTTT CASRGAGNQPQHF
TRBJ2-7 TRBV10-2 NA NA TGCGCCACCGACCCGGACTATACAAACTCCTACGAGCAGTACTTC CATDPDYTNSYEQYF
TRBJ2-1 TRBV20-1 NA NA TGCAGTCCCACCTCTCCGTACTCCTACAATGAGCAGTTCTTC CSPTSPYSYNEQFF
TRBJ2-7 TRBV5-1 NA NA TGCGCCAGCAGCATCGGGACGGTCGCCTACGAGCAGTACTTC CASSIGTVAYEQYF
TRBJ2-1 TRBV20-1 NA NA TGCAGTGCTAGAGGACCTTCGGCGGTGTACAATGAGCAGTTCTTC CSARGPSAVYNEQFF
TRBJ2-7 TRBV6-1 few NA TGTGCCAGCGGGAGTTCTACCGGGACAGGGACTCCGGGGGGGTCCTACGAGCAGTACTTC CASGSSTGTGTPGGSYEQYF
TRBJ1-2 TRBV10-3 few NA TGTGCCATCAGTGAGGGGCAGGACGGTTCGGTCAACTATGGCTACACCTTC CAISEGQDGSVNYGYTF
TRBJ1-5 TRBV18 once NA TGTGCCAGCTCAGAGATTAAGACAGGCGGGCTAAGTCAGCCCCAGCATTTT CASSEIKTGGLSQPQHF
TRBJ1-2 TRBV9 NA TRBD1 TGTGCCAGCAGCCGACAGGGGTTTCAGGGCTACACCTTC CASSRQGFQGYTF
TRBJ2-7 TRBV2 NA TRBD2 TGTGCCAGCAGTGCAGCTAGCGGGGGGGCCCTCTACGAGCAGTACTTC CASSAASGGALYEQYF
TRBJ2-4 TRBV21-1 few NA TGTGCCAGCAGCCAGACTAGCGGGAGGGCCAGTTCCAAAAACATTCAGTACTTC CASSQTSGRASSKNIQYF
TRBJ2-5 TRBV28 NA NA TGTGCCAGCAGTTTAAGCCGGGGGACAACTGGGACCCAGTACTTC CASSLSRGTTGTQYF
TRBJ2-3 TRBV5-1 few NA TGCGCCAGCAGCGGATATCCAGGCACAGATACGCAGTATTTT CASSGYPGTDTQYF
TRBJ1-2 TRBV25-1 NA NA TGTGCCACCTTCACAGGTTCTGATGGCTACACCTTC CATFTGSDGYTF
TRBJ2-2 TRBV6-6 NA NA TGTGCCAGCAGTCCACGGACCAGAAGGGTCGGGGAGCTGTTTTTT CASSPRTRRVGELFF